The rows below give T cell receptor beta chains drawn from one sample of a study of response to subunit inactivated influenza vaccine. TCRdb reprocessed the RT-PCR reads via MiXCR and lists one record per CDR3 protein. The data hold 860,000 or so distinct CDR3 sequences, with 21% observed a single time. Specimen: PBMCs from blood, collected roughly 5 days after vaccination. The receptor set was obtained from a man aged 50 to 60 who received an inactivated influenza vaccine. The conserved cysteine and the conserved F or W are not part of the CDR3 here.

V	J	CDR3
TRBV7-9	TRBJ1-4	ANTPYRDRNEKLF
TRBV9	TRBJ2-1	ASSVAYNEQF
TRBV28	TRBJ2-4	ASSHPGQQY
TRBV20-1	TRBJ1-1	SARDWRTVQNTEAF
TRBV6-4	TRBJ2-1	ASSDQAYNEQF
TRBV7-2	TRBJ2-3	ASSGRVSGPQY
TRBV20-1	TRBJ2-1	SVDRRSYNEQF
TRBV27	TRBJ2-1	ASSLRTEREQF
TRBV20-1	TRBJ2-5	SAREESRTAWETQY
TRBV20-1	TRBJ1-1	SAPRPSNTEAF
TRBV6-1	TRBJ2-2	ASKYDRLNTGELF
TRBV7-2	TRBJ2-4	ASSLNGAQNIQY
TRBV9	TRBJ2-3	ASSVVSSGRAGGTQY
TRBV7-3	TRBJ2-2	ASSSTSGRSGELF
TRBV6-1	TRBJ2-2	ASRPHPGVGGELF
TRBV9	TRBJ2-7	ASSRGQALVEQY
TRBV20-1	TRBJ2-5	SAKRTSRETQY
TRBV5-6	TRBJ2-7	ASSVPGGGWEQY
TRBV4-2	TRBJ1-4	ASSQERSSEKLF
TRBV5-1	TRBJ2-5	ASSLDSGQQETQY
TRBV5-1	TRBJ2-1	ASDPTSGSYNEQF
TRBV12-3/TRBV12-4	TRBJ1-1	ASSLKAGAWTEAF
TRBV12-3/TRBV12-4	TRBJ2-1	ASSLARRSTDEQF
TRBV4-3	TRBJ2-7	ASSQGQSYERY
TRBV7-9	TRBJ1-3	ASSLVGSGNTIY
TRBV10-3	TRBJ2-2	ASRTSAGTGELF
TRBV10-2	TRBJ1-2	ASSDLIYGYT
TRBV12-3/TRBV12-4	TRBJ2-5	ASSLIQLKNETQY
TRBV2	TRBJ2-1	ASSEQANEQF
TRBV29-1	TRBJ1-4	SVQGANEKLF
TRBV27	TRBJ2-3	ASRELAGGSTDTQY
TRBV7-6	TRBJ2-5	ASSLVARIGETQY
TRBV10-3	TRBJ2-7	AISDRDRGHEQY
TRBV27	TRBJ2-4	ASSPMRQGGFLAKNIQY
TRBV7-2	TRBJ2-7	ASSSPRGSYEQY
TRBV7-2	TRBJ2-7	ASRTSGGSSYEQY
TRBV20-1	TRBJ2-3	SARPRDTQY
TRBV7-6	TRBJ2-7	ASSLRGGIHEQY
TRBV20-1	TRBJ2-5	SASDPSGGETQY
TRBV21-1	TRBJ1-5	ASSEDGGQSNQPQH
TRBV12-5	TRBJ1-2	ASGSWGELGYT
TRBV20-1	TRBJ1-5	SASETGATYASPQH
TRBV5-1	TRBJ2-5	ASRDGQETQY